This T cell receptor (beta chain) appears in the sequencing data of a study of T cell responses to AZD1222 COVID-19 vaccine. Study-level points and caveats: Sampling captured repertoires only after the peak T cell response.

Generated by immunoSEQ multiplex PCR, the TCRdb table keeps only in-frame clones and is missing some. The sample has 130,000 or so clones; 75% to 90% are singletons. Germline trimming cut 3 bases from V and 6 bases from J; bases unmatched to any gene: 3. Germline V gene data show CDR1 as MNHNS and CDR2 as SASEGT. This CDR3 has 14 residues. To note about this clone: Antigen: not known.

Source: peripheral blood, taken on day 0 of AZD1222 vaccination. This clonotype was sampled from an adult in good health. The chain has TRBV6-1 and TRBJ1-2, with 11 bases fitting TRBD1. Here the CDR3 reads CASSDRGQGDGYTF. As DNA, the CDR3 is TGTGCCAGCAGTGATCGGGGACAGGGGGATGGCTACACCTTC.